This T cell receptor (beta chain) originates from a study of PD-1 blockade in classical Hodgkin lymphoma. Findings and caveats of the study: The study found that TCR diversity rose significantly by C4D1 in CD4+ but not CD8+ cells.

Documented time point: cycle 4 day 1 (C4D1), after less than 7 weeks of nivolumab. In every patient, relapse followed autologous stem cell transplantation, while exposure to brentuximab vedotin differed. Thawed PBMCs underwent magnetic negative selection to yield purified CD4+ T cells. Classification of best responses gave complete response, partial response or progressive disease. The germline V gene has CDR1 MNHEY and CDR2 SMNVEV (reference sequence). The CDR3 contains 13 residues. V shed 6 bases and J shed 10 bases, with 16 bases lying between them. TCRdb's copy holds only in-frame clones and misses some; the assay was immunoSEQ multiplex PCR. The sample consists of about 30,000 clones, approximately 80% of them appearing once. In regard to this clone: Its specificity is not known.

Material: CD4+ T cells from blood, obtained before the fourth cycle of nivolumab. This TCR was sampled from a human donor with classical Hodgkin lymphoma. The chain combines TRBV27 with TRBJ2-1; a possible D gene is TRBD1 (5 bases). CDR3 bases: TGTGCCAGCAGCCCCCCCTATCGGACAGAGCAGTTCTTC. Its protein is CASSPPYRTEQFF.